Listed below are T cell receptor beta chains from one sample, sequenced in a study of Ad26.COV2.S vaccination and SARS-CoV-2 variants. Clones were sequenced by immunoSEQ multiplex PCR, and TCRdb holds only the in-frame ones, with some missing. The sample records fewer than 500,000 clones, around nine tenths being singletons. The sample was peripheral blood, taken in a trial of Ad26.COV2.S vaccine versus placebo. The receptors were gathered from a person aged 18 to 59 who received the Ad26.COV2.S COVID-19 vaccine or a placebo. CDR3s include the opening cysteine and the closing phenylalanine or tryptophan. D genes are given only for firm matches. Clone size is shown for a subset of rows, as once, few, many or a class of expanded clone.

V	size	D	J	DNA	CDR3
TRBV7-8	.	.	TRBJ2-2	TGTGCCAGCAGCTTAGGCTACTGGACGGCGGCGAACACCGGGGAGCTGTTTTTT	CASSLGYWTAANTGELFF
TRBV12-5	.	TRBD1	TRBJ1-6	TGTGCTAGTGGTAAACGGACAGGGGTTCAGAATTCACCCCTCCACTTT	CASGKRTGVQNSPLHF
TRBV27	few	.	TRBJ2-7	TGTGCCAGTTCAAGCGCTGGCTCTAACTACGAGCAGTACTTC	CASSSAGSNYEQYF
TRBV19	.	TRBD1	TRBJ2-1	TGTGCCAGTAGTATGGGGACAGGGGGTTCCGATGAGCAGTTCTTC	CASSMGTGGSDEQFF
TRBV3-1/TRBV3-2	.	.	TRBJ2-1	TGTGCCAGCAGCCATCCACACGGCGGGCAGTTCTTC	CASSHPHGGQFF
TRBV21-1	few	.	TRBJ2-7	TGTGCCAGAATAGGGGGCGCGGAGGAGCAGTACTTC	CARIGGAEEQYF
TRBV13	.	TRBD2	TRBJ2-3	TGTGCCAGCAGCGCCGCCTCTACTAGCGGGGCCGATACGCAGTATTTT	CASSAASTSGADTQYF
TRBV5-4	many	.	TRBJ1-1	TGTGCCAGCAGACAAAGGGGGGACACTGAAGCTTTCTTT	CASRQRGDTEAFF
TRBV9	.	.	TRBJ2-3	TGTGCCAGCAGCTTGGGACATACAAGCACAGATACGCAGTATTTT	CASSLGHTSTDTQYF
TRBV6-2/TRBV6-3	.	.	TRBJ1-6	TGTGCCAGCAGTCCGTCGGGCGGGACGGCTAATTCACCCCTCCACTTT	CASSPSGGTANSPLHF
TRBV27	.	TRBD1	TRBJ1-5	TGTGCCAGCAGCGTAGACAGGGGCAACAATCAGCCCCAGCATTTT	CASSVDRGNNQPQHF
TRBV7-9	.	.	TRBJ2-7	TGTGCCAGCAGCTTAGGACCGCCCTACGAGCAGTACTTC	CASSLGPPYEQYF
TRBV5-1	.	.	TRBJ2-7	TGCGCCAGCAGCTCAGCCCTTTACGAGCAGTACTTC	CASSSALYEQYF
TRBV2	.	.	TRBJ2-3	TGTGCCAGCATGATGACCAGCACAGATACGCAGTATTTT	CASMMTSTDTQYF
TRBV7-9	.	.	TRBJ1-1	TGTGCCAGCAGGTCGTGGAGAGGACCTATGAACACTGAAGCTTTCTTT	CASRSWRGPMNTEAFF
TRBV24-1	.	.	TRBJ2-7	TGTGCCACCAGTGATTCATCCCAGACAGGCCTTTGGGAGCAGTACTTC	CATSDSSQTGLWEQYF
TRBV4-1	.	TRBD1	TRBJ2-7	TGCGCCAGCAGCTTAGGGACAGGGGAGACCTACGAGCAGTACTTC	CASSLGTGETYEQYF
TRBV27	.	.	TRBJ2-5	TGTGCCAGCAGTTTATCGGGGGTAGAGACCCAGTACTTC	CASSLSGVETQYF
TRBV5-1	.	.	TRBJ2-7	TGCGCCAGCAGGGCGTCTTCGGCCCACGAGCAGTACTTC	CASRASSAHEQYF
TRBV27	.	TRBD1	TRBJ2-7	TGTGCCAGCAGTTCTTCAGGGGGCAGGCTTTGGTTCTACGAGCAGTACTTC	CASSSSGGRLWFYEQYF
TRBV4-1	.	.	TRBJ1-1	TGCGCCAGCAGCCGCCCAGGGGATTGGGAAGCTTTCTTT	CASSRPGDWEAFF
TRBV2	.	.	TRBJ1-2	TGTGCCAGCAGTGCTCCACTCCTGACCGGTGGCTACACCTTC	CASSAPLLTGGYTF
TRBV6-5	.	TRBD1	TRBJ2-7	TGTGCCAGCAGTTACTCGAGCGCAGGGGGCGGATACGAGCAGTACTTC	CASSYSSAGGGYEQYF
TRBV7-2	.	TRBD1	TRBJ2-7	TGTGCCAGCAGCGCGGGACAGGGAGTTTACTACGAGCAGTACTTC	CASSAGQGVYYEQYF
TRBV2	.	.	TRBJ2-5	TGTGCCAGCAGTGTCTTGGGTGTTGAGACCCAGTACTTC	CASSVLGVETQYF
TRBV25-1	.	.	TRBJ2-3	TGTGCCAGCGGTCTGAGAGGCGGGAAAGCAGATACGCAGTATTTT	CASGLRGGKADTQYF
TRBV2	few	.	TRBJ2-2	TGTGCCAGCATGGCGACTCAGGCTAACACCGGGGAGCTGTTTTTT	CASMATQANTGELFF
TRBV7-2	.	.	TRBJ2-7	TGTGCCAGCAGCTTAACCGGACTCCAAGAGCAGTACTTC	CASSLTGLQEQYF
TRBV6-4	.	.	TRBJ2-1	TGTGCCAGCAGTGGACAGGCTGGCTCCTACAATGAGCAGTTCTTC	CASSGQAGSYNEQFF
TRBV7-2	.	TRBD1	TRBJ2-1	TGTGCCAGCAGCATGGGACAGATCCTATCTACTTACAATGAGCAGTTCTTC	CASSMGQILSTYNEQFF
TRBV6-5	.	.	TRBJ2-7	TGTGCCAGCAGTAAAAGCGGAGCCAAGACTATGCAGTACTTC	CASSKSGAKTMQYF
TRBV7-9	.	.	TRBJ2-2	TGTGCCAGCAGCTTAGGCCAGGGGAACACCGGGGAGCTGTTTTTT	CASSLGQGNTGELFF